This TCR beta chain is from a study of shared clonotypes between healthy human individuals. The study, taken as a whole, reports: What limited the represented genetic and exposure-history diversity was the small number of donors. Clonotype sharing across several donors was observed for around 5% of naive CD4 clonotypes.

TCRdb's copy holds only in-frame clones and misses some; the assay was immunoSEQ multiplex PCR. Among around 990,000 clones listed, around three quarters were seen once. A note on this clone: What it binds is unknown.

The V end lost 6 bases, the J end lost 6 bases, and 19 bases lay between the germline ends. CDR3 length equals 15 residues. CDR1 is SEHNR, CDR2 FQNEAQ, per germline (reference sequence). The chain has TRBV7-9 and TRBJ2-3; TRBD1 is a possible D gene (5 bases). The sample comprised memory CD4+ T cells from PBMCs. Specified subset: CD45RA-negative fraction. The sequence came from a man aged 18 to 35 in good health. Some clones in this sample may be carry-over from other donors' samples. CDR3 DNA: TGTGCCAGCAGACCTACCTCGACAGAATTGGATACGCAGTATTTT. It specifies CASRPTSTELDTQYF.